These 27 T cell receptor beta chains were all obtained from the same sample, sequenced in a study of CD8 T cells in acute hepatitis C reinfection. Time point here: naive CD8 control sorted from an acute-time-point sample. Here immunoSEQ multiplex PCR was the method, and the copy in TCRdb shows in-frame clones only, minus some. The sample has tens of thousands of clones; roughly 89% are singletons. The sequencing input was naive CD8+ T cells from PBMCs. These receptors originate from a man aged 25 to 45 with chronic hepatitis C.

The chain recombines TRBV7-9 with TRBJ2-7, with unresolved D. CDR3 length: 15 amino acids. Germline V CDR1 and CDR2: SEHNR, FQNEAQ (reference sequence). Deletions cut 5 bases from V and 7 bases from J, with 21 bases between. The CDR3 spells CASSHRGASEWEQYF. The CDR3 region has the DNA TGTGCCAGCAGCCACCGAGGAGCTAGTGAGTGGGAGCAGTACTTC.

The rearrangement links TRBV4-1 to TRBJ2-2; D unresolved. Germline V gene lookup returns CDR1 MGHRA and CDR2 YSYEKL. Trimming removed 4 bases from V and 4 bases from J, with 4 bases in between. CDR3 length: 12 residues. The CDR3 nucleotides read TGCGCCAGCAGCCTCGTCACCGGGGAGCTGTTTTTT. Protein product: CASSLVTGELFF.

The chain carries TRBV2 and TRBJ2-7, with D unresolved. The CDR3 sequence is 10 residues long. V was cut by 6 bases and J by 3 bases, with 3 bases left in between. The germline gives CDR1 SNHLY, CDR2 FYNNEI. This chain's CDR3 is CASRDYEQYF. DNA of the CDR3: TGTGCCAGCAGGGACTACGAGCAGTACTTC.

The chain combines TRBV9 with TRBJ2-5; D possibly corresponds to TRBD1 (6 bases). Germline V gene data show CDR1 as SGDLS and CDR2 as YYNGEE. CDR3 length: 14 amino acids. Trimming shortened V by 3 bases and J by 2 bases, and 11 bases separated the two germline ends. The CDR3 sequence is CASSGGPSQETQYF. The CDR3 DNA is TGTGCCAGCAGCGGGGGGCCAAGTCAAGAGACCCAGTACTTC.

This clone was seen only once. The J gene is TRBJ1-1, the V gene TRBV25-1; 9 nucleotides match TRBD1. The ends lost 2 bases at V and 3 bases at J; junction bases unmatched: 10. From germline, CDR1 is MGHDK and CDR2 SYGVNS. The CDR3 sequence is 17 residues long. The CDR3 loop is CASSEKVPGQGHTEAFF. The CDR3 DNA sequence: TGTGCCAGCAGTGAAAAGGTACCGGGACAGGGACACACTGAAGCTTTCTTT.

The chain has TRBV4-1 and TRBJ2-4, with 7 bases identical to TRBD2. The J segment lost 8 bases and the V segment lost 0 bases, leaving 7 bases of the junction unmatched. Looked up from germline, CDR1 is MGHRA and CDR2 is YSYEKL. The CDR3 loop spans 15 amino acids. As DNA, the CDR3 is TGCGCCAGCAGCCAAGATGGCCTGGCGGGGGACATTCAGTACTTC. The encoded protein is CASSQDGLAGDIQYF.

CDR3 DNA sequence: TGTGCCAGCACCAGAGGTCTAGCGGGAGCGTACAATGAGCAGTTCTTC. This translates into CASTRGLAGAYNEQFF. The chain recombines TRBV2 with TRBJ2-1; 10 nucleotides agree with TRBD2. Unmatched junction bases numbered 10, after V lost 7 bases and J lost 4 bases. CDR3 length: 16 residues. Germline assignment: CDR1 SNHLY and CDR2 FYNNEI.

This rearrangement joins TRBV10-3 to TRBJ2-7; D gene uncertain. V was clipped by 3 bases and J by 4 bases, with 13 bases between them. The CDR3 consists of 14 residues. The germline gives CDR1 ENHRY, CDR2 SYGVKD. The CDR3 region has the DNA TGTGCCATCAGTGAAGGCCATCTATCGTACGAGCAGTACTTC. Its protein product is CAISEGHLSYEQYF.

This clone was recorded once. As DNA, the CDR3 is TGTGCCAGCAGCTTACTCCCCTACGAGCAGTACTTC. Its translation: CASSLLPYEQYF. The chain employs TRBV7-9 and TRBJ2-7; D call uncertain. The CDR3 runs 12 residues. The ends were cut back, 2 bases at V and 2 bases at J, with 4 bases in the middle. Germline V gene sequence: CDR1 SEHNR, CDR2 FQNEAQ (reference sequence).

The rearrangement uses TRBV7-9 and TRBJ2-1, with D possibly matching TRBD1 (5 bases). The germline gives CDR1 SEHNR, CDR2 FQNEAQ (reference sequence). The V gene lost 2 bases and the J gene lost 4 bases, with 12 bases spanning the gap. The CDR3 extends over 15 amino acids. CDR3 in DNA: TGTGCCAGCAGCTTACGGGTTAGGGGATACAATGAGCAGTTCTTC. Protein: CASSLRVRGYNEQFF.

This clone was counted only a few times. At one end, the junction sequence differs from germline, possibly due to a read error. V usage is TRBV5-4 and J usage is TRBJ2-1; TRBD1 aligns across 9 bases. CDR3 length: 11 amino acids. Germline loops: CDR1 SGHNT, CDR2 YYREEE (reference sequence). In DNA, the CDR3 is TGTGCCAGCAGCCAAGGGGGGGACAGGGTCTTC. Its protein is CASSQGGDRVF. Full variable domain (missing parts from reference TRBV5-4 and TRBJ2-1): ETGVTQSPTHLIKTRGQQVTLRCSSQSGHNTVSWYQQALGQGPQFIFQYYREEENGRGNFPPRFSGLQFPNYSSELNVNALELDDSALYLCASSQGGDRVFGPGTRLTVL.

V usage is TRBV11-2 and J usage is TRBJ1-5, with D possibly matching TRBD1 (5 bases). Trimming took 0 bases from V and 3 from J, leaving 12 bases between them. The CDR3 contains 16 residues. Germline V lookup: CDR1 SGHAT, CDR2 FQNNGV. The CDR3 region is CASSLDYRHHNQPQHF. The CDR3 nucleotides are TGTGCCAGCAGCTTAGATTACAGGCACCACAATCAGCCCCAGCATTTT.

V is TRBV29-1 and J is TRBJ2-3, with 9 bases lining up with TRBD2. Per the germline V gene, CDR1 is SQVTM and CDR2 is ANQGSEA. The ends lost 7 bases at V and 1 base at J; junction bases unmatched: 6. This CDR3 spans 14 amino acids. DNA of the CDR3: TGCAGCGGTGACGGGACTAGCCGCACAGATACGCAGTATTTT. The encoded protein is CSGDGTSRTDTQYF.

This clone appeared a few times. The chain links TRBV5-6 to TRBJ1-6; D unclear. Germline V gene data show CDR1 as SGHDT and CDR2 as YYEEEE. This CDR3 is built from 15 residues. Trimming left V 0 bases short and J 8 bases short, with 12 bases between. The CDR3 reads CASSLGAELDSPLHF. DNA for the CDR3: TGTGCCAGCAGCTTGGGGGCAGAACTAGATTCACCCCTCCACTTT. Using reference TRBV5-6 and TRBJ1-6 for the parts outside the CDR3, the full variable domain is DAGVTQSPTHLIKTRGQQVTLRCSPKSGHDTVSWYQQALGQGPQFIFQYYEEEERQRGNFPDRFSGHQFPNYSSELNVNALLLGDSALYLCASSLGAELDSPLHFGNGTRLTVT.

To note about this clone: The junction does not match germline at one end; this may be a read error. V gene TRBV7-7 combines with J gene TRBJ2-3; D uncertain. Germline assignment: CDR1 SSHAT and CDR2 FNYEAQ (reference sequence). The CDR3 contains 16 residues. CDR3 sequence (DNA): TGTGCTAGCAGCTTGGGCCATCGAGGCAGCACAGATACGCAGTATTTT. The encoded protein is CASSLGHRGSTDTQYF.

This clone is a singleton in its sample. This chain uses TRBV10-2 with TRBJ2-7; D possibly corresponds to TRBD1 (5 bases). Trimming left V 11 bases short and J 4 bases short, with 15 bases between. CDR3 length: 12 residues. Germline V CDR1 and CDR2: WSHSY, SAAADI. CDR3 protein: CASRDVGYEQYF. The CDR3 nucleotides read TGCGCCTCCAGGGATGTCGGGTACGAGCAGTACTTC.

This chain links TRBV7-6 with TRBJ2-2; D uncertain. Trimming cost V 5 bases and J 2 bases, with 18 bases left between them. Per the germline V gene, CDR1 is SGHVS and CDR2 is FNYEAQ. The CDR3 is 17 amino acids. The CDR3 is CASSPEGADDNTGELFF. CDR3 DNA: TGTGCCAGCAGCCCCGAAGGTGCTGACGATAACACCGGGGAGCTGTTTTTT.

This chain links TRBV21-1 with TRBJ1-1; whether TRBD1, the table's D call, matches the DNA was not checked. TRBV21-1 is an annotated pseudogene. This CDR3 has 18 residues. CDR3 in amino acids: CASSPSSVGRDSAAEAFF. CDR3 bases: TGTGCCAGCAGCCCCTCCTCTGTCGGGCGGGACAGCGCCGCCGAAGCTTTCTTT.

The V gene is TRBV9, the J gene TRBJ2-5; weak D call: TRBD2 (6 bases). CDR3 length: 14 residues. Trimming cost V 0 bases and J 1 base, with 7 bases left between them. Germline V gene lookup returns CDR1 SGDLS and CDR2 YYNGEE. DNA of the CDR3: TGTGCCAGCAGCGTAGCCGGGAGCCAAGAGACCCAGTACTTC. Translating gives CASSVAGSQETQYF.

The J gene is TRBJ1-5, the V gene TRBV27; TRBD1 might be the D (6 bases). V was clipped by 4 bases and J by 2 bases, with 9 bases between them. In germline, CDR1 is MNHEY, CDR2 SMNVEV (reference sequence). The CDR3 loop spans 14 amino acids. The CDR3 coding sequence is TGTGCCAGCAGTTCAGGGGTCGGCAATCAGCCCCAGCATTTT. Its translation: CASSSGVGNQPQHF.

This rearrangement joins TRBV6-6 to TRBJ1-3; D is perhaps TRBD1 (5 bases). V shed 2 bases and J shed 8 bases, with 16 bases lying between them. From germline, CDR1 is MNHNY and CDR2 SVGAGI (reference sequence). The CDR3 loop spans 15 amino acids. The CDR3 DNA sequence: TGTGCCAGCAGTTACCTCGCCGGGGCAGGTGACACCATATATTTT. This encodes CASSYLAGAGDTIYF.

J is TRBJ2-7 and V is TRBV27; D ambiguous. With 5 bases removed from V and 4 bases from J, the gap between germline ends came to 15 bases. This CDR3 spans 14 amino acids. CDR1 and CDR2 from the germline V gene are MNHEY and SMNVEV (reference sequence). CDR3 DNA: TGTGCCAGCAGTGGCCCCGGACGGTTATACGAGCAGTACTTC. It is translated as CASSGPGRLYEQYF.

The chain has TRBV11-2 and TRBJ2-7; 8 bases are shared with TRBD2. The CDR3 loop spans 15 amino acids. Germline values: CDR1 SGHAT, CDR2 FQNNGV. V was pared by 6 bases and J by 6 bases, with 13 bases of the junction left unmatched. The CDR3 DNA reads as TGTGCCAGCAGAGATCGGCTAGCGGGTCCTCTCGAGCAGTACTTC. Amino acids: CASRDRLAGPLEQYF.

The gene calls are TRBV6-5 and TRBJ2-7; 8 nucleotides agree with TRBD1. Per the germline V gene, CDR1 is MNHEY and CDR2 is SVGAGI. The CDR3 loop spans 14 amino acids. V lost 4 bases and J lost 5; bases outside the gene matches: 7. The CDR3 DNA reads as TGTGCCAGCAGTTCAGACAGGGGACGGCACGAGCAGTACTTC. Residues: CASSSDRGRHEQYF.

The rearrangement uses TRBV4-1 and TRBJ2-1; TRBD2 matches 9 bases. The V and J ends lost 6 bases and 8 bases, in that order; junction bases with no gene match: 23. The CDR3 has 19 amino acids. Germline V CDR1 and CDR2: MGHRA, YSYEKL. DNA of the CDR3: TGCGCCAGCAGGGTCTTTACTAGCGGGCTCCACGGTGGGTTCGATGAGCAGTTCTTC. Protein sequence: CASRVFTSGLHGGFDEQFF.

CDR3 DNA: TGTGCCAGCAGTTACGGGACAGGGATCTCCTACGAGCAGTACTTC. Its protein is CASSYGTGISYEQYF. This sequence joins TRBV6-5 and TRBJ2-7; 9 nucleotides align to TRBD1. The CDR3 loop spans 15 amino acids. V trimming: 2 bases; J trimming: 0 bases; junction bases outside the gene matches: 2. From germline, CDR1 is MNHEY and CDR2 SVGAGI.

This clone showed up just once. V usage is TRBV7-9 and J usage is TRBJ2-7, with D tentatively TRBD1 (5 bases). Germline lookup yields CDR1 SEHNR and CDR2 FQNEAQ (reference sequence). V was trimmed by 5 bases and J by 5 bases, leaving 13 bases between them. CDR3 length: 13 residues. Here the CDR3 DNA reads TGTGCCAGCAGCGGAGACAGTAAGGACGAGCAGTACTTC. It codes for CASSGDSKDEQYF.